The rows below give T cell receptor beta chains drawn from one sample of a study of control samples from healthy donors and cancer patients. Assay used: immunoSEQ multiplex PCR; TCRdb lists only in-frame clones, some missing. The sample has some 120,000 clones, just over 90% seen once. The specimen sequenced was PBMCs. All receptors derive from a man between 45 and 60 years old with head and neck cancer. The CDR3 runs from the conserved cysteine through the conserved F or W. The D gene is left open where the match is weak. A clone size is listed for some rows: how often the clone was seen (once, few, many), or a class if it is expanded.

>14|.|TRBJ2-5|.|TRBV7-2
CASLTGPDQETQYF
TGTGCCAGCCTGACGGGGCCCGACCAAGAGACCCAGTACTTC
>16|.|TRBJ2-3|TRBD2|TRBV7-3
CASSPGSGGTTDTQYF
TGTGCCAGCAGCCCAGGGAGCGGGGGGACCACAGATACGCAGTATTTT
>15|.|TRBJ2-7|TRBD2|TRBV28
CASSRGDGDSYEQYF
TGTGCCAGCAGCCGGGGGGACGGTGACTCCTACGAGCAGTACTTC
>17|.|TRBJ2-5|TRBD1|TRBV7-2
CASSLVRTGWAPETQYF
TGTGCCAGCAGCTTAGTTAGGACAGGGTGGGCCCCAGAGACCCAGTACTTC
>12|.|TRBJ1-2|.|TRBV30
CAWSRQNYGYTF
TGTGCCTGGAGTCGACAGAACTATGGCTACACCTTC
>13|.|TRBJ2-5|.|TRBV2
CASSLQGQETQYF
TGTGCCAGCAGTCTCCAGGGCCAAGAGACCCAGTACTTC
>14|.|TRBJ2-5|TRBD2|TRBV5-1
CASSLAVASGTQYF
TGCGCCAGCAGCTTGGCCGTTGCTAGCGGGACCCAGTACTTC
>15|.|TRBJ2-7|.|TRBV9
CASSPNRDISYEQYF
TGTGCCAGCAGCCCCAACCGGGACATCTCCTACGAGCAGTACTTC
>15|.|TRBJ1-2|TRBD1|TRBV5-6
CASSFRQGEGYGYTF
TGTGCCAGCAGCTTTAGACAGGGGGAGGGCTATGGCTACACCTTC
>12|.|TRBJ1-2|.|TRBV19
CTSTSTVGGYTF
TGTACCAGTACCTCGACTGTGGGGGGCTACACCTTC
>14|.|TRBJ2-5|.|TRBV27
CASSLRGPAETQYF
TGTGCCAGCAGTTTGCGGGGGCCGGCGGAGACCCAGTACTTC
>16|.|TRBJ2-3|.|TRBV5-4
CASSLSSSGGVYTQYF
TGTGCCAGCAGCTTGAGTAGTTCCGGGGGCGTATATACGCAGTATTTT
>12|.|TRBJ1-4|.|TRBV12-3/TRBV12-4
CASSLVAEKLFF
TGTGCCAGCAGTTTAGTGGCCGAAAAACTGTTTTTT
>14|.|TRBJ1-4|.|TRBV7-9
CASSPSGGTEKLFF
TGTGCCAGCAGTCCTTCGGGGGGGACTGAAAAACTGTTTTTT
>13|.|TRBJ1-2|.|TRBV2
CASRGGERYDYTF
TGTGCCAGCAGGGGGGGGGAACGATATGACTACACCTTC
>13|.|TRBJ1-4|TRBD1|TRBV5-4
CASSLRGSEKLFF
TGTGCCAGCAGCCTCAGGGGGTCTGAAAAACTGTTTTTT
>15|.|TRBJ2-4|TRBD1|TRBV7-6
CASSSLQGAMDIQYF
TGTGCCAGCAGCTCCCTTCAGGGGGCGATGGACATTCAGTACTTC
>13|.|TRBJ2-4|TRBD1|TRBV19
CASSRQGLNIQYF
TGTGCCAGTAGTCGACAGGGATTAAACATTCAGTACTTC
>17|.|TRBJ1-3|.|TRBV7-4
CASSRGPLGGSGNTIYF
TGTGCCAGCAGCCGGGGCCCCCTGGGAGGGTCTGGAAACACCATATATTTT
>15|.|TRBJ2-2|.|TRBV14
CASSLQGPATGELFF
TGTGCCAGCAGCCTTCAGGGGCCTGCCACCGGGGAGCTGTTTTTT
>15|.|TRBJ1-5|.|TRBV18
CASSLLGGVGQPQHF
TGTGCCAGCTCCCTTTTGGGGGGGGTAGGCCAGCCCCAGCATTTT
>14|.|TRBJ1-2|TRBD1|TRBV5-1
CASSPGTEGFAYTF
TGCGCCAGCAGCCCAGGGACAGAAGGTTTTGCCTACACCTTC
>15|.|TRBJ1-4|TRBD1|TRBV18
CASSSRQGLSEKLFF
TGTGCCAGCTCAAGCAGACAGGGACTATCTGAAAAACTGTTTTTT
>17|.|TRBJ1-1|.|TRBV5-6
CASSSRRLGRTNTEAFF
TGTGCCAGCAGCTCCAGGCGCTTAGGCAGGACGAACACTGAAGCTTTCTTT
>11|.|TRBJ2-7|.|TRBV28
CASSFFYEQYF
TGTGCCAGCAGTTTTTTCTACGAGCAGTACTTC
>14|.|TRBJ1-5|.|TRBV12-2
CASRLAPQGQPQHF
TGTGCAAGTCGCTTAGCGCCACAGGGACAGCCCCAGCATTTT
>14|.|TRBJ2-3|.|TRBV4-3
CASSQTPSTDTQYF
TGCGCCAGCAGCCAGACGCCTAGCACAGATACGCAGTATTTT
>17|.|TRBJ2-6|.|TRBV28
CASSFNSIYSGANVLTF
TGTGCCAGCAGTTTCAACTCTATTTACTCTGGGGCCAACGTCCTGACTTTC
>13|.|TRBJ2-3|.|TRBV11-2
CASSLGVPDTQYF
TGTGCCAGCAGCTTAGGGGTCCCAGATACGCAGTATTTT
>16|.|TRBJ1-3|.|TRBV28
CASSSGGEISGNTIYF
TGTGCCAGCAGTTCCGGGGGGGAGATCTCTGGAAACACCATATATTTT
>13|.|TRBJ1-5|.|TRBV4-3
CAPRGEGNQPQHF
TGCGCCCCCCGGGGAGAAGGCAATCAGCCCCAGCATTTT
>14|once|TRBJ2-5|TRBD1|TRBV29-1
CSVAGTGGAETQYF
TGCAGCGTCGCTGGGACAGGGGGGGCCGAGACCCAGTACTTC
>16|.|TRBJ1-5|TRBD1|TRBV7-2
CASSRGTDRLAQPQHF
TGTGCCAGCAGCAGAGGGACAGATCGGTTGGCTCAGCCCCAGCATTTT
>13|.|TRBJ2-5|.|TRBV28
CAGKKGEQETQYF
TGTGCCGGCAAGAAGGGGGAGCAAGAGACCCAGTACTTC
>16|.|TRBJ1-5|TRBD1|TRBV19
CASSIRRQGGRQPQHF
TGTGCCAGTAGTATAAGGCGACAGGGAGGCCGTCAGCCCCAGCATTTT
>14|.|TRBJ2-7|.|TRBV21-1
CASSLRDPAYEQYF
TGTGCCAGCAGCCTCCGGGACCCAGCCTACGAGCAGTACTTC
>12|.|TRBJ1-1|.|TRBV2
CASYYLGTEAFF
TGTGCCAGCTATTATCTGGGCACTGAAGCTTTCTTT
>16|.|TRBJ2-3|TRBD2|TRBV4-1
CASSQSLAGPGDTQYF
TGCGCCAGCAGCCAATCGCTAGCGGGGCCTGGGGATACGCAGTATTTT
>11|.|TRBJ1-1|.|TRBV12-3/TRBV12-4
CASSYGSEAFF
TGTGCCAGCAGTTATGGCAGTGAAGCTTTCTTT
>14|.|TRBJ2-5|.|TRBV5-1
CASSSLQGMETQYF
TGCGCCAGCAGCAGCCTCCAGGGAATGGAGACCCAGTACTTC
>16|.|TRBJ2-3|TRBD1|TRBV7-2
CASSLLGQGVTDTQYF
TGTGCCAGCAGCTTACTAGGACAGGGTGTTACAGATACGCAGTATTTT
>14|.|TRBJ1-1|.|TRBV6-1
CASSDYGTYTEAFF
TGTGCCAGCAGTGATTACGGGACATACACTGAAGCTTTCTTT
>17|few|TRBJ2-3|TRBD2|TRBV11-2
CASSLKASGVGTDTQYF
TGTGCCAGCAGCTTAAAAGCTAGCGGGGTTGGGACAGATACGCAGTATTTT
>14|.|TRBJ2-5|.|TRBV4-2
CASSPPGGGETQYF
TGTGCCAGCAGCCCGCCGGGGGGCGGGGAGACCCAGTACTTC
>13|.|TRBJ2-5|.|TRBV11-3
CASSSIFGETQYF
TGTGCCAGCAGCTCTATATTCGGGGAGACCCAGTACTTC
>19|.|TRBJ2-6|.|TRBV2
CASSPRTVSVPSGANVLTF
TGTGCCAGCAGTCCCCGGACAGTCTCAGTCCCCTCTGGGGCCAACGTCCTGACTTTC
>14|.|TRBJ2-3|TRBD1|TRBV6-2/TRBV6-3
CASRPTGVTDTQYF
TGTGCCAGCAGACCTACAGGGGTCACAGATACGCAGTATTTT
>15|.|TRBJ1-4|.|TRBV6-2/TRBV6-3
CASSFPQALDEKLFF
TGTGCCAGCAGTTTTCCTCAGGCCCTCGATGAAAAACTGTTTTTT
>15|once|TRBJ1-3|TRBD1|TRBV6-5
CASSGVGTGGNTIYF
TGTGCCAGCAGCGGTGTCGGGACAGGTGGAAACACCATATATTTT
>14|few|TRBJ1-2|.|TRBV7-2
CASSLALGEGGYTF
TGTGCCAGCAGCTTAGCACTCGGGGAGGGAGGCTACACCTTC
>12|few|TRBJ2-2|.|TRBV12-3/TRBV12-4
CASSFRAGELFF
TGTGCCAGCAGTTTTAGGGCCGGGGAGCTGTTTTTT
>13|.|TRBJ1-5|.|TRBV30
CAWSVSSNQPQHF
TGTGCCTGGAGTGTCTCTAGCAATCAGCCCCAGCATTTT
>17|.|TRBJ2-1|TRBD2|TRBV7-2
CASSPREVAGGYNEQFF
TGTGCCAGCAGCCCCAGAGAGGTAGCGGGGGGGTACAATGAGCAGTTCTTC
>14|.|TRBJ1-1|.|TRBV29-1
CSVSTYGANTEAFF
TGCAGCGTTTCGACGTATGGGGCGAACACTGAAGCTTTCTTT
>15|.|TRBJ1-3|.|TRBV5-6
CASSFFPSSGNTIYF
TGTGCCAGCAGCTTTTTCCCGAGCTCTGGAAACACCATATATTTT